Following are 7 T cell receptor beta chains from one sample sequenced in a study of blood T cells in healthy people across ages. Alongside a J-beta primer mix, a sample-barcoded 5' primer served in a second PCR lasting about 7 to 11 cycles. Via MiXCR, TCRdb re-called the 5' RACE reads, giving one row per CDR3 protein. The table includes over a million distinct CDR3 sequences, 40% to 50% detected once. The specimen sequenced was blood. The source of these receptors is a woman in her sixties or seventies in good health.

The V gene is TRBV28, the J gene TRBJ2-3, with 11 bases lining up with TRBD1. The V gene end was trimmed by 3 bases and the J gene end by 6 bases; junction bases not matched to a gene: 5. This CDR3 is 15 amino acids long. In germline, CDR1 is MDHEN, CDR2 SYDVKM. DNA of the CDR3: TGTGCCAGCAGTTTGACCGGGACAGGGGGGGATACGCAGTATTTT. Residues: CASSLTGTGGDTQYF.

This clonotype was seen many times. The chain employs TRBV4-1 and TRBJ2-7; D is uncertain. Germline values: CDR1 MGHRA, CDR2 YSYEKL. Trimming shortened V by 1 base and J by 3 bases, and 13 bases separated the two germline ends. The length of the CDR3 is 15 residues. The CDR3 DNA follows: TGCGCCAGCAGCCAAGCCCCCCAAACCAACTACGAGCAGTACTTC. Residues: CASSQAPQTNYEQYF.

The chain carries TRBV6-5 and TRBJ1-2; 8 nucleotides line up with TRBD1. V shed 5 bases and J 6 bases; nucleotides not matched to a gene: 8. Per the germline V gene, CDR1 is MNHEY and CDR2 is SVGAGI. The CDR3 has 14 amino acids. The CDR3 here is CASSPQDRVHGYTF. The DNA of the CDR3 is TGTGCCAGCAGTCCCCAGGACAGGGTCCATGGCTACACCTTC.

This clonotype was seen a few times. The chain has TRBV9 and TRBJ2-5; 12 bases are a match to TRBD2. This CDR3 has 15 amino acids. V lost 4 bases, J lost 11 bases, and 12 bases stayed unmatched. CDR1 and CDR2 (germline): SGDLS, YYNGEE. The CDR3 sequence: CASSPGTSGRREQYF. In DNA, the CDR3 is TGTGCCAGCAGCCCAGGCACTAGCGGGAGGCGAGAGCAGTACTTC.

This chain joins TRBV11-2 and TRBJ2-1; unclear D gene. The V gene lost 5 bases and the J gene lost 8 bases, with 16 bases spanning the gap. The CDR3 is made up of 14 amino acids. Germline CDR1 and CDR2: SGHAT and FQNNGV. The CDR3 nucleotides read TGTGCCAGCAGCGAAGAGCCTGCGGTGGATGAGCAGTTCTTC. Translated: CASSEEPAVDEQFF. Supplemented by reference TRBV11-2 and TRBJ2-1, the full variable domain reads EAGVAQSPRYKIIEKRQSVAFWCNPISGHATLYWYQQILGQGPKLLIQFQNNGVVDDSQLPKDRFSAERLKGVDSTLKIQPAKLEDSAVYLCASSEEPAVDEQFFGPGTRLTVL.

This clonotype was recorded at least ten times. This sequence joins TRBV27 and TRBJ2-7; 7 positions agree with TRBD1. CDR3 length: 11 residues. Germline loops: CDR1 MNHEY, CDR2 SMNVEV (reference sequence). CDR3 residues: CYTRGPYEQYF. The CDR3 coding sequence is TGTTATACGAGGGGGCCCTACGAGCAGTACTTC.

Points on this clonotype: The junction does not match germline at one end; this may be a read error. This chain links TRBV6-2 or TRBV6-3 with TRBJ2-2; D remains unclear. This CDR3 region has 16 residues. In germline, CDR1 is MNHEY, CDR2 SVGEGT. The CDR3 DNA reads TGTGTCAGCAGTTTGGGTGCAGGATCCAACACCGGGGAGCTGTTTTTT. Translating gives CVSSLGAGSNTGELFF.